This T cell receptor beta chain was sequenced in a study of beta chain features in type 1 diabetes. Purity (above 95%) was reached by all sorted populations. This clone was observed a single time. CDR1 and CDR2 from the germline V gene are SNHLY and FYNNEI. V trimming: 6 bases; J trimming: 6 bases; junction bases outside the gene matches: 7. This CDR3 region has 14 residues. The study reverse transcribed the entire isolated RNA, so it sequenced expressed TCRB transcripts. The average output of naive, central memory and regulatory T cell samples was several million reads. Clones were sequenced by immunoSEQ multiplex PCR, and TCRdb holds only the in-frame ones, with some missing. The data hold 350,000 or so clones, with 15% to 20% observed a single time.

V usage is TRBV2 and J usage is TRBJ1-5; 8 bases agree with TRBD1. The sequence was obtained from a woman under 30 in good health. The sample taken for sequencing was naive CD4+ T cells from blood. CDR3 amino acids: CASRQGAVGQPQHF. As DNA, the CDR3 is TGTGCCAGCAGGCAGGGGGCGGTAGGTCAGCCCCAGCATTTT. Full variable domain (outside the CDR3, taken from reference TRBV2 and TRBJ1-5): EPEVTQTPSHQVTQMGQEVILRCVPISNHLYFYWYRQILGQKVEFLVSFYNNEISEKSEIFDDQFSVERPDGSNFTLKIRSTKLEDSAMYFCASRQGAVGQPQHFGDGTRLSIL.